The 30 T cell receptor beta chains reported below all come from one sample, sequenced in a study of CD8 T cells in Susac syndrome. 0.5 to 1 ug RNA was reverse transcribed with random hexamers. One entry per CDR3 protein, called by TCRdb with MiXCR from the immunoSEQ multiplex PCR reads. This sample has about 110,000 distinct CDR3 sequences, with 94% found just once. Sequenced input: CD8+ T cells from PBMCs. These receptors were obtained from a human donor with Susac syndrome.

V and J are TRBV3-1 and TRBJ2-1; the match to TRBD2 covers 12 bases. V lost 5 bases and J lost 7; bases outside the gene matches: 9. Germline-derived CDR1 and CDR2 are LGHDT and YNNKEL (reference sequence). There are 16 residues in the CDR3. The CDR3 DNA reads TGTGCCAGCAGCGAGGATGCTAGCGGGGGGGTGAATGAGCAGTTCTTC. Amino acids: CASSEDASGGVNEQFF.

The J gene is TRBJ2-2, the V gene TRBV20-1; the match to TRBD2 covers 8 bases. Looked up from germline, CDR1 is DFQATT and CDR2 is SNEGSKA (reference sequence). The CDR3 runs to 14 residues. With V trimmed by 0 bases and J by 3 bases, 0 bases remained unmatched. The CDR3, as DNA: TGCAGTGCTAGAGAGCGGGGGGACACCGGGGAGCTGTTTTTT. Encoded protein: CSARERGDTGELFF.

V gene TRBV29-1 combines with J gene TRBJ1-2; D remains ambiguous. Germline CDR1 reads SQVTM; CDR2 reads ANQGSEA. The CDR3 is 13 amino acids. V lost 2 bases to trimming and J lost 7 bases, with 14 bases between them. CDR3 sequence (DNA): TGCAGCGTTGAATGGGAGGGCTTGGGTGGCTACACCTTC. This encodes CSVEWEGLGGYTF. Variable domain in full (rest from reference TRBV29-1 and TRBJ1-2): SAVISQKPSRDICQRGTSLTIQCQVDSQVTMMFWYRQQPGQSLTLIATANQGSEATYESGFVIDKFPISRPNLTFSTLTVSNMSPEDSSIYLCSVEWEGLGGYTFGSGTRLTVV.

The CDR3 spells CASSGTPAAYGYTF. The CDR3 DNA reads TGCGCCAGCAGCGGGACTCCGGCAGCCTATGGCTACACCTTC. The V call is TRBV4-1, the J call TRBJ1-2; TRBD1 is a possible D gene (5 bases). Trimming pared 5 bases from V and 4 bases from J, leaving 14 bases between. The CDR3 is 14 residues long. Germline V CDR1 and CDR2: MGHRA, YSYEKL.

The chain combines TRBV5-6 with TRBJ2-2; D ambiguous. V gave up 0 bases and J gave up 5 bases, with 8 bases separating them. Germline V CDR1 and CDR2: SGHDT, YYEEEE. This CDR3 comprises 14 residues. The CDR3 region is CASSLAGRTGELFF. The CDR3 nucleotides are TGTGCCAGCAGCTTGGCGGGCCGAACCGGGGAGCTGTTTTTT.

This chain joins TRBV9 and TRBJ2-1; D perhaps matches TRBD1 (7 bases). The CDR3 is 14 amino acids. Looked up from germline, CDR1 is SGDLS and CDR2 is YYNGEE. V was pared by 6 bases and J by 6 bases, with 16 bases between. This CDR3 reads CASNNPGGPNEQFF. In DNA, the CDR3 is TGTGCCAGCAACAATCCAGGGGGGCCCAATGAGCAGTTCTTC. The full variable domain, rest sourced from reference TRBV9 and TRBJ2-1, is DSGVTQTPKHLITATGQRVTLRCSPRSGDLSVYWYQQSLDQGLQFLIQYYNGEERAKGNILERFSAQQFPDLHSELNLSSLELGDSALYFCASNNPGGPNEQFFGPGTRLTVL.

The chain uses TRBV20-1 and TRBJ2-2, with D possibly TRBD1 on 5 matching bases. The CDR3 totals 14 residues. Trimming stripped 6 bases from V and 0 bases from J, with 11 bases between. Per the germline V gene, CDR1 is DFQATT and CDR2 is SNEGSKA (reference sequence). The CDR3 DNA sequence: TGCAGTGCGGATGCAGGGACGAACACCGGGGAGCTGTTTTTT. This gives the protein CSADAGTNTGELFF.

The V call is TRBV7-2, the J call TRBJ2-3; D unresolved. Trimming removed 5 bases from V and 2 bases from J, with 14 bases in between. The germline V gene encodes CDR1 SGHTA and CDR2 FQGNSA. CDR3 length: 15 amino acids. CDR3 sequence reads: CASSPYLVTTDTQYF. Here the CDR3 DNA reads TGTGCCAGCAGCCCTTACCTAGTCACCACAGATACGCAGTATTTT.

The rearrangement links TRBV7-2 to TRBJ2-3; no firm D call. V lost 5 bases and J 1 base, leaving 13 bases between the germline ends. The CDR3 sequence is 15 residues long. In germline, CDR1 is SGHTA, CDR2 FQGNSA. CDR3 protein: CASSRRSRGTDTQYF. The CDR3, as DNA: TGTGCCAGCAGCCGGCGGTCTCGGGGCACAGATACGCAGTATTTT. Based on the CDR3 plus reference TRBV7-2 and TRBJ2-3, the full variable domain is GAGVSQSPSNKVTEKGKDVELRCDPISGHTALYWYRQSLGQGLEFLIYFQGNSAPDKSGLPSDRFSAERTGGSVSTLTIQRTQQEDSAVYLCASSRRSRGTDTQYFGPGTRLTVL.

This chain joins TRBV9 and TRBJ2-2; D perhaps matches TRBD2 (6 bases). Germline V CDR1 and CDR2: SGDLS, YYNGEE. Trimming took off 1 base at V and 0 bases at J, with 10 bases between the two ends. CDR3 length: 16 amino acids. The CDR3 sequence: CASSVSAGPNTGELFF. CDR3 bases: TGTGCCAGCAGCGTATCGGCGGGGCCGAACACCGGGGAGCTGTTTTTT. The variable domain in full, completed from reference TRBV9 and TRBJ2-2, reads DSGVTQTPKHLITATGQRVTLRCSPRSGDLSVYWYQQSLDQGLQFLIQYYNGEERAKGNILERFSAQQFPDLHSELNLSSLELGDSALYFCASSVSAGPNTGELFFGEGSRLTVL.

The rearrangement links TRBV9 to TRBJ2-1; possibly TRBD2 for D (6 bases). This CDR3 region has 15 residues. Trimming shortened V by 4 bases and J by 2 bases, and 13 bases separated the two germline ends. Germline assignment: CDR1 SGDLS and CDR2 YYNGEE. The CDR3 protein is CASSSSERTYNEQFF. CDR3 DNA: TGTGCCAGCAGCTCTAGCGAGCGGACCTACAATGAGCAGTTCTTC.

This chain connects TRBV25-1 to TRBJ2-1; D is ambiguous. Germline CDR1 and CDR2: MGHDK and SYGVNS. Trimming took off 8 bases at V and 9 bases at J, with 14 bases between the two ends. The CDR3 sequence is 12 residues long. CDR3 sequence reads: CASGFYGGEQFF. In nucleotides, the CDR3 is TGTGCCAGCGGATTTTACGGTGGTGAGCAGTTCTTC.

The chain recombines TRBV27 with TRBJ1-2; a weak D match, TRBD1 (6 bases). This CDR3 contains 12 residues. Germline V CDR1 and CDR2: MNHEY, SMNVEV (reference sequence). The V end was cut by 5 bases, the J end by 7 bases, with 11 bases between. The CDR3: CASSGQGPGYTF. Here the CDR3 DNA reads TGTGCCAGCAGTGGGCAGGGGCCTGGCTACACCTTC.

V and J are TRBV4-2 and TRBJ1-1; 7 bases are a match to TRBD1. Trimming took 4 bases from V and 0 from J; bases not matched to a gene: 8. The CDR3 is 16 amino acids. Germline V gene lookup returns CDR1 LGHNA and CDR2 YNFKEQ. CDR3 amino acids: CASSPRDSSMNTEAFF. In DNA form, the CDR3 reads TGTGCCAGCAGCCCAAGGGACAGCAGCATGAACACTGAAGCTTTCTTT.

The chain employs TRBV4-3 and TRBJ2-2; D unclear. This CDR3 contains 14 residues. The germline V and J ends were trimmed by 2 bases and 7 bases, with 11 bases remaining between them. CDR1 is LGHNA, CDR2 YSLEER, per germline. The DNA for the CDR3 is TGCGCCAGCAGCCAAACCTGGGCAGACGGGGAGCTGTTTTTT. As protein: CASSQTWADGELFF.

The chain links TRBV12-5 to TRBJ2-3; D is undetermined. This CDR3 spans 15 amino acids. Germline CDR1 and CDR2: LGHNT and FRNRAP. Trimming shortened V by 3 bases and J by 1 base, and 11 bases separated the two germline ends. CDR3: CASGFGFGGTDTQYF. Here the CDR3 DNA reads TGTGCTAGTGGTTTCGGCTTCGGCGGCACAGATACGCAGTATTTT. Together with reference TRBV12-5 and TRBJ2-3, the CDR3 gives the full variable domain: DARVTQTPRHKVTEMGQEVTMRCQPILGHNTVFWYRQTMMQGLELLAYFRNRAPLDDSGMPKDRFSAEMPDATLATLKIQPSEPRDSAVYFCASGFGFGGTDTQYFGPGTRLTVL.

The chain's CDR3 is CSAREGGREKLFF. The CDR3 DNA follows: TGCAGTGCTAGAGAAGGGGGCCGGGAAAAACTGTTTTTT. The V gene is TRBV20-1, the J gene TRBJ1-4; 7 bases are a match to TRBD1. The CDR3 covers 13 residues. Germline values: CDR1 DFQATT, CDR2 SNEGSKA (reference sequence). Trimming removed 0 bases from V and 8 bases from J; junction bases left unmatched: 3.

V usage is TRBV15 and J usage is TRBJ1-6; no clear D. The germline V gene has CDR1 LNHNV and CDR2 YYDKDF (reference sequence). There are 15 residues in the CDR3. With 1 base removed from V and 7 bases from J, the gap between germline ends came to 11 bases. The CDR3 loop reads CATSRGRQFNSPLHF. Here the CDR3 DNA reads TGTGCCACCAGCAGAGGACGACAATTCAATTCACCCCTCCACTTT.

The CDR3 loop is CASTSGGRDTQYF. The CDR3 DNA reads TGTGCCAGCACCTCCGGGGGGAGAGATACGCAGTATTTT. This sequence joins TRBV6-1 and TRBJ2-3, with 7 bases lining up with TRBD2. The CDR3 consists of 13 residues. Germline V gives CDR1 MNHNS, CDR2 SASEGT. Trimming took 7 bases from V and 5 from J; bases not matched to a gene: 6.

CDR3 amino acids: CASSLAVSGDEQFF. The CDR3 bases are TGTGCCAGCAGCTTGGCCGTAAGCGGCGATGAGCAGTTCTTC. The chain joins TRBV5-4 to TRBJ2-1; D may be TRBD2 (5 bases). Germline CDR1 reads SGHNT; CDR2 reads YYREEE (reference sequence). CDR3 length equals 14 residues. V shed 0 bases and J shed 8 bases, with 12 bases lying between them.

The chain employs TRBV11-1 and TRBJ2-7; D is undetermined. The CDR3 contains 14 residues. V lost 3 bases to trimming and J lost 3 bases, with 12 bases between them. Germline V CDR1 and CDR2: SGHAT, FQDESV (reference sequence). CDR3 amino acids: CASSFPGQFYEQYF. As DNA, the CDR3 is TGTGCCAGCAGCTTCCCGGGCCAATTCTACGAGCAGTACTTC.

This sequence joins TRBV6-2 or TRBV6-3 and TRBJ2-7; 9 nucleotides align to TRBD1. J lost 3 bases, V lost 8 bases, and 5 bases had no gene match. CDR3 length: 13 residues. The germline V gene has CDR1 MNHEY and CDR2 SVGEGT. This chain's CDR3 is CASLTGQGYEQYF. The CDR3 bases are TGTGCCAGCCTCACGGGACAGGGCTACGAGCAGTACTTC.

The genes are TRBV4-1 and TRBJ2-5; no reliable D call. V dropped 2 bases and J dropped 2 bases, with 21 bases sitting between them. CDR1 and CDR2 from the germline V gene are MGHRA and YSYEKL. This CDR3 has 18 amino acids. CDR3 sequence reads: CASSQTSLGDGAQETQYF. The CDR3 DNA follows: TGCGCCAGCAGCCAAACGTCCCTAGGCGACGGCGCACAAGAGACCCAGTACTTC.

The J gene is TRBJ2-1, the V gene TRBV13, with 11 bases fitting TRBD1. Germline values: CDR1 PRHDT, CDR2 FYEKMQ (reference sequence). V dropped 3 bases and J dropped 6; count of bases not matched to a gene: 7. This CDR3 comprises 16 residues. In DNA, the CDR3 is TGTGCCAGCAGCTTTTACGGGGACAGGGGGTCCAATGAGCAGTTCTTC. Encoded protein: CASSFYGDRGSNEQFF.

The rearrangement uses TRBV19 and TRBJ2-3; 9 bases map to TRBD1. The CDR3 consists of 15 residues. Trimming at V came to 3 bases and at J to 11 bases, leaving 12 bases not matched to a gene. Germline V gives CDR1 LNHDA, CDR2 SQIVND (reference sequence). The CDR3, as DNA: TGTGCCAGTAGTATTCTCTATAGGGGACAGGGCGAGCAGTATTTT. Its protein is CASSILYRGQGEQYF.

The V gene is TRBV5-1, the J gene TRBJ2-7; D possibly corresponds to TRBD1 (6 bases). The CDR3 sequence is 12 residues long. Germline V gives CDR1 SGHRS, CDR2 YFSETQ. The V end was cut by 3 bases, the J end by 5 bases, with 9 bases between. CDR3 protein: CASSWDTNEQYF. The CDR3 DNA sequence: TGCGCCAGCAGCTGGGACACGAACGAGCAGTACTTC.

This chain links TRBV20-1 with TRBJ2-1; 8 bases fit TRBD2. CDR1 DFQATT and CDR2 SNEGSKA come from the germline V gene (reference sequence). CDR3 size: 12 residues. V dropped 6 bases and J dropped 7; count of bases not matched to a gene: 5. Here the CDR3 reads CSARGGENEQFF. The CDR3 DNA sequence: TGCAGTGCCCGGGGGGGTGAGAATGAGCAGTTCTTC.

The chain recombines TRBV12-3 or TRBV12-4 with TRBJ1-2, with D unclear. V was shortened by 4 bases and J by 5 bases, with 5 bases between the two germline ends. The CDR3 covers 11 residues. This CDR3 reads CASSSHYGYTF. CDR3 DNA: TGTGCCAGCAGTTCCCATTATGGCTACACCTTC.

The chain links TRBV9 to TRBJ2-7; 10 nucleotides match TRBD1. This CDR3 spans 16 amino acids. From germline, CDR1 is SGDLS and CDR2 YYNGEE. With V trimmed by 0 bases and J by 2 bases, 5 bases remained unmatched. This CDR3 is CASSVDGGTGAYEQYF. CDR3 bases: TGTGCCAGCAGCGTAGATGGAGGGACAGGGGCCTACGAGCAGTACTTC.

The rearrangement links TRBV9 to TRBJ1-1, with no clear D. The CDR3 sequence is 15 residues long. The ends were cut back, 2 bases at V and 0 bases at J, with 11 bases in the middle. Germline V gene sequence: CDR1 SGDLS, CDR2 YYNGEE. CDR3: CASSVKGTLNTEAFF. As DNA, the CDR3 is TGTGCCAGCAGCGTCAAGGGCACCCTGAACACTGAAGCTTTCTTT.